These 30 T cell receptor beta chains share one sample of origin, sequenced in a study of monozygotic twins with inflammatory bowel disease. Using the 5' RACE reads, TCRdb records one entry per CDR3 protein without DNA. Recorded here are over 90,000 distinct CDR3 sequences; the top ten clones represent under 2.5%. The material sequenced was blood. Receptors were obtained from a human donor with ulcerative colitis or Crohn's disease, or a healthy co-twin of an affected twin (not recorded which).

The rearrangement links TRBV6-5 to TRBJ2-7; no DNA is available, so the TRBD2 call from TCRdb remains unchecked. Germline-derived CDR1 and CDR2 are MNHEY and SVGAGI. This CDR3 spans 13 amino acids. CDR3: CASRVRASYEQYF.

The CDR3 protein is CASSNGPVSNEKLFF. V is TRBV7-2 and J is TRBJ1-4; TCRdb indicates TRBD1, and absent DNA this call remains unverified. The CDR3 sequence is 15 residues long. The germline V gene encodes CDR1 SGHTA and CDR2 FQGNSA.

The genes are TRBV5-5 and TRBJ1-6; no DNA is available, so the TRBD1 call from TCRdb remains unchecked. The CDR3 is made up of 13 amino acids. CDR1 is SGHKS, CDR2 YYEKEE, per germline (reference sequence). CDR3 sequence reads: CASSPGGSSPLHF.

This sequence joins TRBV9 and TRBJ2-3. This CDR3 spans 14 amino acids. Germline V CDR1 and CDR2: SGDLS, YYNGEE. CDR3 sequence reads: CASSVGLGLDTQYF. Using reference TRBV9 and TRBJ2-3 for the parts outside the CDR3, the full variable domain is DSGVTQTPKHLITATGQRVTLRCSPRSGDLSVYWYQQSLDQGLQFLIQYYNGEERAKGNILERFSAQQFPDLHSELNLSSLELGDSALYFCASSVGLGLDTQYFGPGTRLTVL.

This rearrangement joins TRBV11-2 to TRBJ2-4; TCRdb outputs TRBD2, but without DNA this stays unchecked. This CDR3 spans 14 amino acids. Germline V gene lookup returns CDR1 SGHAT and CDR2 FQNNGV. CDR3 protein: CASSAQTRTDIQYF.

This chain connects TRBV9 to TRBJ2-1; no DNA is available, so the TRBD1 call from TCRdb remains unchecked. Germline assignment: CDR1 SGDLS and CDR2 YYNGEE. There are 19 residues in the CDR3. The CDR3 protein is CASSIEEGGGGSRYNEQFF.

V gene TRBV28 combines with J gene TRBJ2-2; TCRdb's D gene call, TRBD1, goes unchecked for lack of DNA. Germline V gene sequence: CDR1 MDHEN, CDR2 SYDVKM. There are 15 residues in the CDR3. The CDR3: CASRGTGANTGELFF.

V is TRBV9 and J is TRBJ1-2. The CDR3 covers 13 residues. Germline assignment: CDR1 SGDLS and CDR2 YYNGEE. CDR3 sequence reads: CASSPDGVYGYTF.

The chain combines TRBV9 with TRBJ1-1; the TCRdb D gene call, TRBD1, has no DNA to confirm it. This CDR3 is 15 amino acids long. Looked up from germline, CDR1 is SGDLS and CDR2 is YYNGEE. The CDR3 loop reads CASSVGSRGRTEAFF.

V gene TRBV7-8 combines with J gene TRBJ1-3; TCRdb gives TRBD1 as the D gene, but with no DNA this cannot be confirmed. The germline V gene encodes CDR1 SGHVS and CDR2 FQNEAQ. The CDR3 is made up of 16 amino acids. CDR3: CASSPRHGGAGNTIYF.

The J gene is TRBJ2-6, the V gene TRBV4-3. The CDR3 spans 17 residues. Germline values: CDR1 LGHNA, CDR2 YSLEER. CDR3: CASSQWSNPSGANVLTF.

The chain carries TRBV5-1 and TRBJ2-3; TCRdb's D call, TRBD2, is unchecked because there is no DNA. Germline CDR1 reads SGHRS; CDR2 reads YFSETQ. The CDR3 extends over 17 amino acids. CDR3 sequence reads: CASSRSWSSGTTDTQYF.

This chain joins TRBV7-2 and TRBJ2-2; TCRdb's assignment of TRBD2 cannot be checked, as there is no DNA. CDR3 length equals 17 residues. The germline gives CDR1 SGHTA, CDR2 FQGNSA. CDR3: CASSLVLVGGNTGELFF.

The chain carries TRBV20-1 and TRBJ1-1; TCRdb picks TRBD1, but there is no DNA to check that call. Looked up from germline, CDR1 is DFQATT and CDR2 is SNEGSKA (reference sequence). The CDR3 length is 17 residues. CDR3 sequence reads: CSAPPGQGAKFYTEAFF.

J is TRBJ1-4 and V is TRBV25-1. This CDR3 comprises 14 residues. Germline V lookup: CDR1 MGHDK, CDR2 SYGVNS. The CDR3 sequence is CASSENWENEKLFF.

The gene calls are TRBV6-2 or TRBV6-3 and TRBJ1-5. The CDR3 covers 13 residues. Germline CDR1 is MNHEY and CDR2 is SVGEGT. The CDR3 loop is CASSRAGNQPQHF.

Here the CDR3 reads CASSYSKSPGFSNQPQHF. The V and J genes are TRBV6-5 and TRBJ1-5. This CDR3 region has 18 residues. Per the germline V gene, CDR1 is MNHEY and CDR2 is SVGAGI.

J is TRBJ2-1 and V is TRBV5-1; no DNA is available, so the TRBD1 call from TCRdb remains unchecked. Germline CDR1 reads SGHRS; CDR2 reads YFSETQ. This CDR3 is 12 amino acids long. CDR3: CASSFRGSEQFF. Full variable domain (outside the CDR3, taken from reference TRBV5-1 and TRBJ2-1): KAGVTQTPRYLIKTRGQQVTLSCSPISGHRSVSWYQQTPGQGLQFLFEYFSETQRNKGNFPGRFSGRQFSNSRSEMNVSTLELGDSALYLCASSFRGSEQFFGPGTRLTVL.

The chain combines TRBV29-1 with TRBJ2-1; the TCRdb D gene call, TRBD2, has no DNA to confirm it. This CDR3 region has 12 residues. From germline, CDR1 is SQVTM and CDR2 ANQGSEA. The CDR3 sequence: CSVAGGNNEQFF.

The V gene is TRBV11-2, the J gene TRBJ2-5; TCRdb's D gene call, TRBD1, goes unchecked for lack of DNA. Per germline, CDR1 SGHAT and CDR2 FQNNGV. This CDR3 spans 13 amino acids. The CDR3 reads CASSLEGEETQYF.

The rearrangement joins TRBV12-3 or TRBV12-4 to TRBJ2-2; TCRdb returns TRBD2, unconfirmable since there is no DNA. The CDR3 contains 14 residues. The CDR3 protein is CASRRGLNTGELFF.

The chain carries TRBV6-5 and TRBJ2-7; without DNA, the TCRdb call of TRBD1 cannot be checked. Germline V gene sequence: CDR1 MNHEY, CDR2 SVGAGI. The CDR3 is made up of 13 amino acids. The CDR3 sequence is CASTHKGQHEQYF.

V and J are TRBV7-7 and TRBJ2-2. CDR1 is SSHAT and CDR2 is FNYEAQ in the germline V gene (reference sequence). This CDR3 has 13 amino acids. CDR3 loop: CASSLAEAGELFF.

V usage is TRBV5-4 and J usage is TRBJ2-1; TCRdb proposes TRBD1, but this gene call is untestable without DNA. This CDR3 region has 16 residues. Looked up from germline, CDR1 is SGHNT and CDR2 is YYREEE (reference sequence). The CDR3 sequence is CASRSPGTGGPNEQFF.

CDR3 sequence reads: CASSLEPGGELFF. The chain is built from TRBV7-2 and TRBJ2-2; TCRdb's D gene call, TRBD1, goes unchecked for lack of DNA. Looked up from germline, CDR1 is SGHTA and CDR2 is FQGNSA. This CDR3 is built from 13 residues. Combining the CDR3 with reference TRBV7-2 and TRBJ2-2 gives the whole variable domain GAGVSQSPSNKVTEKGKDVELRCDPISGHTALYWYRQSLGQGLEFLIYFQGNSAPDKSGLPSDRFSAERTGGSVSTLTIQRTQQEDSAVYLCASSLEPGGELFFGEGSRLTVL.

The V and J genes are TRBV7-2 and TRBJ2-3; TCRdb reports TRBD2, a call that lacks DNA to check it against. The germline gives CDR1 SGHTA, CDR2 FQGNSA. The CDR3 totals 14 residues. CDR3 sequence: CASSQIILLDTQYF.

The V and J genes are TRBV20-1 and TRBJ1-5; TCRdb reports TRBD1, a call that lacks DNA to check it against. Germline loops: CDR1 DFQATT, CDR2 SNEGSKA (reference sequence). This CDR3 is 14 amino acids long. Here the CDR3 reads CSARAQGPNQPQHF.

The chain is built from TRBV5-1 and TRBJ2-5. The V gene's germline CDR1 is SGHRS and CDR2 YFSETQ. The CDR3 runs to 14 residues. CDR3 protein: CASTPFGAGETQYF.

The gene calls are TRBV7-2 and TRBJ2-5. In germline, CDR1 is SGHTA, CDR2 FQGNSA. There are 12 residues in the CDR3. CDR3 protein: CASSLAQRTQYF.

The V and J genes are TRBV5-1 and TRBJ1-2; TCRdb outputs TRBD1, but without DNA this stays unchecked. The length of the CDR3 is 14 residues. Germline values: CDR1 SGHRS, CDR2 YFSETQ. The CDR3: CASSLTGQNYGYTF.